What follows are 15 T cell receptor beta chains derived from one specimen sequenced in a study of cytomegalovirus exposure and HLA in healthy donors. The PCR made use of 60 Vbeta and 13 Jbeta primers. Produced via immunoSEQ multiplex PCR; TCRdb's table is partial and in-frame only. The sample lists approximately 190,000 clones, around 83% occurring once. Sequencing used PBMCs. These receptors were obtained from a man aged 35-49 years in good health and CMV-seropositive.

The chain couples TRBV27 to TRBJ2-7; 7 positions match TRBD1. The CDR3 runs to 15 residues. V lost 3 bases, J lost 7 bases, and 12 bases stayed unmatched. Per the germline V gene, CDR1 is MNHEY and CDR2 is SMNVEV (reference sequence). The CDR3 spells CASSFGGTARTEQYF. The DNA of the CDR3 is TGTGCCAGCAGTTTTGGTGGGACAGCCCGCACGGAGCAGTACTTC.

The chain combines TRBV30 with TRBJ1-2; D uncertain. The V gene lost 2 bases and the J gene lost 0 bases, with 13 bases spanning the gap. The CDR3 totals 15 residues. Germline CDR1 and CDR2: GTSNPN and SVGIG (reference sequence). CDR3 sequence (DNA): TGTGCCTGGAGTTCCGCGGCAGCAGCTAACTATGGCTACACCTTC. Translated, it gives CAWSSAAAANYGYTF.

V and J are TRBV19 and TRBJ2-1, with 8 nucleotides matching TRBD1. V dropped 6 bases and J dropped 11; count of bases not matched to a gene: 12. Looked up from germline, CDR1 is LNHDA and CDR2 is SQIVND (reference sequence). CDR3 length equals 14 residues. CDR3 nucleotide sequence: TGTGCCAGTAGCGTCGTGGCGGACAGGGATAAGCAGTTCTTC. Translating gives CASSVVADRDKQFF.

The V gene is TRBV5-1, the J gene TRBJ2-3; D gene unclear. The CDR3 extends over 15 amino acids. Looked up from germline, CDR1 is SGHRS and CDR2 is YFSETQ. Between the trimmed V and J ends, which lost 3 bases and 3 bases, there was a span of 14 bases. CDR3 region: CASSSAGSITDTQYF. DNA for the CDR3: TGCGCCAGCAGCTCGGCAGGTAGTATAACAGATACGCAGTATTTT.

V gene TRBV6-5 combines with J gene TRBJ2-3; no clear D gene. Germline CDR1 is MNHEY and CDR2 is SVGAGI. V was shortened by 5 bases and J by 3 bases, with 3 bases between the two germline ends. There are 11 residues in the CDR3. CDR3 sequence: CASSTTDTQYF. DNA of the CDR3: TGTGCCAGCAGTACTACAGATACGCAGTATTTT.

The CDR3 reads CASFSLGGRETQYF. In DNA form, the CDR3 reads TGTGCCAGTTTTTCTTTAGGGGGCCGGGAGACCCAGTACTTC. The chain couples TRBV6-5 to TRBJ2-5; 7 bases match TRBD1. Germline trimming cut 9 bases from V and 5 bases from J; bases unmatched to any gene: 12. The V gene's germline CDR1 is MNHEY and CDR2 SVGAGI. The CDR3 spans 14 residues.

V is TRBV29-1 and J is TRBJ2-5; TRBD1 agrees at 9 bases. This CDR3 has 13 amino acids. Germline CDR1 reads SQVTM; CDR2 reads ANQGSEA. Trimming removed 2 bases from V and 7 bases from J; junction bases left unmatched: 5. CDR3 sequence (DNA): TGCAGCGTTGAAACAGGGGGCAGTGCGACCCAGTACTTC. Translation: CSVETGGSATQYF.

This clone was picked up a small number of times. The genes are TRBV5-1 and TRBJ1-2; D unresolved. The V gene's germline CDR1 is SGHRS and CDR2 YFSETQ. The CDR3 is 13 residues long. V was shortened by 2 bases and J by 8 bases, with 13 bases between the two germline ends. CDR3 amino acids: CASSFTVLQGYTF. Written as DNA, the CDR3 is TGCGCCAGCAGCTTTACAGTACTTCAAGGCTACACCTTC.

The rearrangement joins TRBV10-1 to TRBJ2-5; D not resolved. This CDR3 comprises 13 residues. Per the germline V gene, CDR1 is WNHNN and CDR2 is SYGVQD (reference sequence). V lost 3 bases and J 3 bases, leaving 8 bases between the germline ends. CDR3 amino acids: CASSDRRKETQYF. In nucleotides, the CDR3 is TGCGCCAGCAGTGATCGCAGAAAAGAGACCCAGTACTTC.

DNA for the CDR3: TGTGCCAGCAGCTTAGCCGGAGTCGGAGATACGCAGTATTTT. As protein: CASSLAGVGDTQYF. The chain recombines TRBV7-2 with TRBJ2-3; D is unresolved. V was cut by 0 bases and J by 5 bases, with 9 bases left in between. CDR1 and CDR2 from the germline V gene are SGHTA and FQGNSA. The CDR3 spans 14 residues.

In its sample, this clone was seen a few times. This rearrangement joins TRBV30 to TRBJ1-5, with TRBD1 matching 7 bases. The V gene end was trimmed by 2 bases and the J gene end by 0 bases; junction bases not matched to a gene: 7. CDR3 length equals 16 residues. From germline, CDR1 is GTSNPN and CDR2 SVGIG (reference sequence). The DNA for the CDR3 is TGTGCCTGGAGTCCCTTGGGACAGAATAGCAATCAGCCCCAGCATTTT. Its translation is CAWSPLGQNSNQPQHF.

In this sample, this clone turned up once. V is TRBV6-1 and J is TRBJ1-1, with a tentative D call TRBD1 (5 bases). The CDR3 runs to 14 residues. Germline CDR1 MNHNS, CDR2 SASEGT. V was trimmed by 6 bases and J by 1 base, leaving 12 bases between them. The CDR3 spells CASRRQTENTEAFF. In DNA form, the CDR3 reads TGTGCCAGCAGGAGACAGACCGAGAACACTGAAGCTTTCTTT.

This chain links TRBV11-1 with TRBJ2-3, with 10 bases lining up with TRBD2. The J segment lost 2 bases and the V segment lost 8 bases, leaving 13 bases of the junction unmatched. The CDR3 extends over 17 amino acids. From germline, CDR1 is SGHAT and CDR2 FQDESV (reference sequence). CDR3 in amino acids: CASGQAGGPVYTDTQYF. DNA of the CDR3: TGTGCCAGCGGTCAAGCGGGAGGGCCTGTTTACACAGATACGCAGTATTTT.

The chain is built from TRBV13 and TRBJ2-1; a weak D match, TRBD1 (6 bases). Per germline, CDR1 PRHDT and CDR2 FYEKMQ (reference sequence). This CDR3 region has 14 residues. Trimming removed 2 bases at V and 8 bases at J, with 13 bases between. The CDR3: CASSLNDEGDEQFF. As DNA, the CDR3 is TGTGCCAGCAGCTTAAATGATGAGGGGGATGAGCAGTTCTTC.

The V call is TRBV27, the J call TRBJ2-7; no clear D. This CDR3 region has 11 residues. Germline CDR1 reads MNHEY; CDR2 reads SMNVEV (reference sequence). The CDR3 coding sequence is TGTGGTACGGCCAGAGGTCACGAGCAGTACTTC. Protein: CGTARGHEQYF.